This paragraph covers one T cell receptor (beta chain) sequence. No antigen is known for it. Regarding treatment: roughly nine-day PBMC culture with coronavirus spike peptide pools or control peptides (ViraFEST assay). The CDR3 totals 13 residues. CDR1 is MDHEN and CDR2 is SYDVKM in the germline V gene. The germline V and J ends were trimmed by 6 bases and 4 bases, with 10 bases remaining between them. Sequencing of DNA taken from cultured CD4+ T cells relied on the Oncomine TCR Beta short-read assay. MiXCR was run by TCRdb on the PCR reads, yielding one entry per CDR3 protein. The sample lists some 15,000 distinct CDR3 sequences, around 40% occurring once. These data come from a study of vaccination and CD4 T cells after COVID-19. Study at large: Samples were taken after vaccination, a median of around 67 days after dose two, with a range of 14 to 241. Cells were stimulated with overlapping spike peptide pools from SARS-CoV-2, HCoV-NL63, HCoV-OC43 and HCoV-229E.

The chain employs TRBV28 and TRBJ1-5, with unresolved D. The source material was cultured CD4+ T cells from blood. The receptor was isolated from a human donor with COVID-19. The CDR3 region is CASSRLGNQPQHF. The CDR3 DNA reads TGTGCCAGCAGCCGTTTGGGGAATCAGCCCCAGCATTTT.